This entry lists 15 T cell receptor beta chains sequenced from one sample in a study of beta chain features in type 1 diabetes. Their antigens are not known. Findings and limits, study-wide: Shortening that was moderate but significant affected the TCRB CDR3s of Type 1 diabetes patients in all four CD4+ subsets.

Every bit of the isolated RNA underwent reverse transcription, so sequencing read expressed TCRB transcripts. Assay used: immunoSEQ multiplex PCR; TCRdb lists only in-frame clones, some missing. Of around 250,000 clones listed, roughly 22% are singletons. The sequencing input was naive CD4+ T cells from blood. All receptors derive from a woman in her forties with type 1 diabetes.

The chain joins TRBV4-3 to TRBJ2-6; 9 bases align to TRBD1. The CDR3 consists of 15 residues. Germline V gene lookup returns CDR1 LGHNA and CDR2 YSLEER. Germline trimming cut 5 bases from V and 2 bases from J; bases unmatched to any gene: 1. The CDR3 here is CASSYRGPGANVLTF. The CDR3 DNA is TGCGCCAGCAGCTACAGGGGGCCTGGGGCCAACGTCCTGACTTTC.

J is TRBJ1-6 and V is TRBV19, with D tentatively TRBD1 (5 bases). Trimming took off 7 bases at V and 7 bases at J, with 17 bases between the two ends. Germline CDR1 is LNHDA and CDR2 is SQIVND (reference sequence). This CDR3 has 15 amino acids. The CDR3 DNA sequence: TGTGCCAGTATCCAGCGGGACGGAATGAATTCACCCCTCCACTTT. It codes for CASIQRDGMNSPLHF.

The chain couples TRBV15 to TRBJ2-6; no clear D gene. Trimming cost V 0 bases and J 2 bases, with 11 bases left between them. CDR3 length equals 17 residues. Germline-derived CDR1 and CDR2 are LNHNV and YYDKDF (reference sequence). CDR3 sequence (DNA): TGTGCCACCAGCAGAGATGAGGCCTCCCCTGGGGCCAACGTCCTGACTTTC. As protein: CATSRDEASPGANVLTF.

The V and J genes are TRBV7-2 and TRBJ2-3, with 12 bases lining up with TRBD2. The ends lost 3 bases at V and 1 base at J; junction bases unmatched: 5. Looked up from germline, CDR1 is SGHTA and CDR2 is FQGNSA. This CDR3 contains 17 residues. The DNA of the CDR3 is TGTGCCAGCAGCTTGGCTAGCGGGGGGGCCGGCACAGATACGCAGTATTTT. It translates to CASSLASGGAGTDTQYF.

The chain has TRBV18 and TRBJ2-5, with no clear D. There are 13 residues in the CDR3. Germline V gene sequence: CDR1 KGHSH, CDR2 LQKENI. V shed 3 bases and J shed 5 bases, with 10 bases lying between them. For the CDR3, the DNA is TGTGCCAGCTCACCGGCCCCTTCGGAGACCCAGTACTTC. This gives the protein CASSPAPSETQYF.

This clone was recorded only once. In DNA form, the CDR3 reads TGTGCCAGCAGCGTAGAAACGGGCTATGGCTACACCTTC. It yields the protein CASSVETGYGYTF. This chain connects TRBV9 to TRBJ1-2; D is ambiguous. Germline-derived CDR1 and CDR2 are SGDLS and YYNGEE. V lost 0 bases and J lost 4, with 7 bases in between. This CDR3 has 13 amino acids.

CDR3 residues: CASSSLTGARETQYF. The CDR3 nucleotides read TGTGCCAGCAGCTCTTTAACAGGGGCCCGGGAGACCCAGTACTTC. V is TRBV5-4 and J is TRBJ2-5; 7 nucleotides match TRBD1. CDR1 SGHNT and CDR2 YYREEE come from the germline V gene (reference sequence). The CDR3 length is 15 residues. After removal of 3 bases from V and 5 bases from J, the junction contained 10 bases not matched to a gene.

This clone appeared a single time. This chain links TRBV7-9 with TRBJ1-3, with TRBD1 matching over 7 bases. With 5 bases clipped from V and 0 bases from J, the junction kept 4 bases outside the gene matches. Germline V lookup: CDR1 SEHNR, CDR2 FQNEAQ (reference sequence). This CDR3 comprises 15 residues. The CDR3 DNA reads as TGTGCCAGCAGCATCGGGACAGACTCTGGAAACACCATATATTTT. Its translation: CASSIGTDSGNTIYF.

V gene TRBV4-1 combines with J gene TRBJ1-6, with 7 bases matching TRBD1. Germline CDR1 is MGHRA and CDR2 is YSYEKL. V trimming: 1 base; J trimming: 8 bases; junction bases outside the gene matches: 8. CDR3 size: 16 residues. The CDR3 DNA reads TGCGCCAGCAGCCAAGCAGGACAGGTCCCATATTCACCCCTCCACTTT. Its translation: CASSQAGQVPYSPLHF.

The rearrangement joins TRBV25-1 to TRBJ1-1, with D perhaps TRBD1 (6 bases). Deletions cut 2 bases from V and 0 bases from J, with 13 bases between. Germline V lookup: CDR1 MGHDK, CDR2 SYGVNS. The CDR3 loop spans 16 amino acids. CDR3 bases: TGTGCCAGCAGTGAAGGAACAGGGCCCATGAACACTGAAGCTTTCTTT. This sequence encodes CASSEGTGPMNTEAFF.

V gene TRBV28 combines with J gene TRBJ1-2; D unclear. The CDR3 consists of 13 residues. Germline V CDR1 and CDR2: MDHEN, SYDVKM. Trimming removed 6 bases at V and 4 bases at J, with 12 bases between. CDR3: CASSPTDFYGYTF. In nucleotides, the CDR3 is TGTGCCAGCAGCCCCACAGATTTCTATGGCTACACCTTC.

V is TRBV10-3 and J is TRBJ2-5, with 7 nucleotides matching TRBD1. The CDR3 totals 15 residues. Germline CDR1 is ENHRY and CDR2 is SYGVKD. V was clipped by 4 bases and J by 5 bases; unmatched bases: 10. The CDR3 DNA is TGTGCCATCAGTGGTTCACAGGGGCCCAGGGAGACCCAGTACTTC. Translating it yields CAISGSQGPRETQYF.

This clone appeared a single time. The chain has TRBV19 and TRBJ2-5, with TRBD2 matching over 9 bases. V was clipped by 1 base and J by 4 bases; unmatched bases: 4. CDR1 LNHDA and CDR2 SQIVND come from the germline V gene (reference sequence). This CDR3 spans 15 amino acids. The CDR3 here is CASSIGPTSGETQYF. CDR3 in DNA: TGTGCCAGTAGTATAGGCCCGACTAGCGGAGAGACCCAGTACTTC.

The sample holds a few counts of this clone. V is TRBV19 and J is TRBJ2-5; D might be TRBD2 (5 bases). Trimming stripped 4 bases from V and 2 bases from J, with 14 bases between. From germline, CDR1 is LNHDA and CDR2 SQIVND (reference sequence). There are 15 residues in the CDR3. CDR3 loop: CASSSGGIDQETQYF. The CDR3 DNA sequence: TGTGCCAGTAGTAGTGGAGGCATAGATCAAGAGACCCAGTACTTC.

The rearrangement links TRBV28 to TRBJ1-2; D gene uncertain. The CDR3 sequence is 13 residues long. Germline CDR1 MDHEN, CDR2 SYDVKM. Trimming left V 2 bases short and J 5 bases short, with 9 bases between. The CDR3 nucleotides read TGTGCCAGCAGTTTACCTGAAGAGTATGGCTACACCTTC. Protein: CASSLPEEYGYTF.